This is a list of T cell receptor beta chains from one sample in a study of blood T cells in healthy people across ages. TCRdb processed the 5' RACE reads anew with MiXCR; each CDR3 protein has one entry. Here the sample spans some 640,000 distinct CDR3 sequences, around 48% being singletons. The source material was blood. The receptors were sampled from a woman aged 60-75 years in good health. Both conserved end residues are part of each CDR3. A D gene is named only where the DNA matches it firmly. A row's size may be missing; if present it is once, few, many or a size class.

V	size	J	D	CDR3	DNA
TRBV29-1	few	TRBJ2-5	.	CSVEVGAQETQYF	TGCAGCGTTGAAGTGGGGGCTCAAGAGACCCAGTACTTC
TRBV20-1	.	TRBJ2-1	.	CSARDLSRYNEQFF	TGCAGTGCTAGAGATCTCAGCCGATACAATGAGCAGTTCTTC
TRBV4-2	many	TRBJ2-5	TRBD1	CASSQSPGQGQETQYF	TGTGCCAGCAGCCAGTCGCCGGGACAGGGCCAAGAGACCCAGTACTTC
TRBV18	.	TRBJ1-2	TRBD1	CASSEGQRGGYTF	TGTGCCAGCTCCGAGGGACAGCGCGGAGGCTACACCTTC
TRBV5-1	once	TRBJ2-1	TRBD2	CATQELAGAYNEQFF	TGCGCCACCCAGGAACTAGCGGGGGCCTACAATGAGCAGTTCTTC
TRBV12-3/TRBV12-4	.	TRBJ2-7	TRBD2	CASSLGTSGHEQYF	TGTGCCAGCAGTTTGGGGACTAGCGGCCACGAGCAGTACTTC
TRBV27	few	TRBJ1-2	.	CASSLAQGSAGYTF	TGTGCCAGCAGTCTAGCCCAGGGGAGCGCTGGCTACACCTTC
TRBV5-1	few	TRBJ2-1	.	CASSLGGSVPNEQFF	TGCGCCAGCAGCTTGGGAGGTTCCGTCCCCAATGAGCAGTTCTTC
TRBV20-1	.	TRBJ2-1	.	CSSGEYNEQFF	TGCAGTTCCGGGGAATACAATGAGCAGTTCTTC
TRBV18	.	TRBJ2-3	TRBD1	CASSRRRGQGAAQLLSTDTQYF	TGTGCCAGCTCACGGCGCAGAGGACAGGGGGCTGCACAACTTCTGAGTACAGATACGCAGTATTTT
TRBV10-3	.	TRBJ2-2	.	CAISESDVRSSTGELFF	TGTGCCATCAGTGAGTCTGACGTCAGGTCCTCCACCGGGGAGCTGTTTTTT
TRBV15	few	TRBJ2-1	TRBD2	CATSRDGTAGGEQFF	TGTGCCACCAGCAGAGATGGGACAGCGGGAGGTGAGCAGTTCTTC
TRBV7-2	.	TRBJ2-5	TRBD1	CASSLRGPETQYF	TGTGCCAGCAGCTTAAGGGGGCCTGAGACCCAGTACTTC
TRBV25-1	.	TRBJ2-1	TRBD1	CASRTDRGGYNEQFF	TGTGCCAGCAGGACCGACAGGGGAGGCTACAATGAGCAGTTCTTC
TRBV20-1	many	TRBJ1-6	TRBD1	CSAAGTGGSPLHF	TGCAGTGCTGCCGGGACAGGGGGTTCACCCCTCCACTTT
TRBV7-2	few	TRBJ2-7	.	CASSVAGTAPAYEQYF	TGTGCCAGCAGCGTAGCTGGGACTGCCCCAGCCTACGAGCAGTACTTC
TRBV20-1	once	TRBJ1-2	.	CSASGRGQGGYTF	TGCAGTGCTAGCGGACGGGGGCAGGGGGGCTACACCTTC
TRBV10-3	few	TRBJ2-3	.	CAISVTRVTSTDTQYF	TGTGCCATCAGTGTGACCAGGGTGACTAGCACAGATACGCAGTATTTT
TRBV28	.	TRBJ1-1	TRBD1	CASSLKTGMAFF	TGTGCCAGCAGTTTAAAGACAGGGATGGCTTTCTTT
TRBV4-1	.	TRBJ1-2	.	CASSQSFPGNYGYTF	TGCGCCAGCAGCCAATCCTTCCCAGGCAACTATGGCTACACCTTC
TRBV4-3	.	TRBJ2-3	TRBD2	CASSQVLAGALTDTQYF	TGCGCCAGCAGCCAAGTCCTAGCGGGGGCTCTCACAGATACGCAGTATTTT
TRBV2	.	TRBJ1-1	.	CASMWGLNTEAFF	TGTGCCAGCATGTGGGGGTTAAACACTGAAGCTTTCTTT
TRBV27	.	TRBJ2-7	.	CASSLTRALSYEQYF	TGTGCCAGCAGTTTGACAAGGGCCCTCTCCTACGAGCAGTACTTC
TRBV10-3	.	TRBJ2-2	TRBD2	CATQTSGKFGGELFF	TGTGCCACTCAGACTAGCGGGAAGTTTGGCGGGGAGCTGTTTTTT
TRBV4-3	.	TRBJ1-2	.	CASSQDLGPFYGYTF	TGCGCCAGCAGCCAAGATCTAGGGCCTTTTTATGGCTACACCTTC
TRBV20-1	.	TRBJ1-5	.	CSVLTGANQPQHF	TGCAGTGTTCTGACCGGGGCGAATCAGCCCCAGCATTTT
TRBV20-1	.	TRBJ2-7	.	CSARADYSSYEQYF	TGCAGTGCTAGAGCGGACTACTCCTCCTACGAGCAGTACTTC
TRBV12-3/TRBV12-4	.	TRBJ2-5	.	CASRDSGVTGDQETQYF	TGTGCCAGCAGAGACTCGGGGGTTACGGGGGACCAAGAGACCCAGTACTTC
TRBV5-1	.	TRBJ1-1	.	CASSPGHLIRDAFF	TGCGCCAGCAGCCCGGGGCACCTGATTCGTGATGCTTTCTTT
TRBV5-1	.	TRBJ2-7	.	CASSPDRETRYF	TGCGCCAGCAGCCCGGATCGGGAGACCCGGTACTTC
TRBV7-2	few	TRBJ2-5	TRBD2	CASSFGGRAQETQYF	TGTGCCAGCAGCTTCGGCGGGAGGGCCCAAGAGACCCAGTACTTC
TRBV12-3/TRBV12-4	few	TRBJ1-4	.	CASSFHEKLFF	TGTGCCAGCAGTTTTCATGAAAAACTGTTTTTT
TRBV20-1	once	TRBJ2-1	.	CSARTGYDNEQFF	TGCAGTGCTAGGACCGGGTACGACAATGAGCAGTTCTTC
TRBV12-3/TRBV12-4	few	TRBJ2-7	TRBD2	CASSQRTSSLRHEQYF	TGTGCCAGCAGTCAAAGGACTAGCTCACTTAGGCACGAGCAGTACTTC
TRBV7-6	few	TRBJ2-5	.	CASRVSGGRPLQETQYF	TGTGCCAGCAGAGTCTCGGGCGGCAGACCACTGCAAGAGACCCAGTACTTC
TRBV27	.	TRBJ2-1	TRBD2	CASSLLTSGRVNEQFF	TGTGCCAGCAGTTTATTGACTAGCGGGAGGGTCAATGAGCAGTTCTTC
TRBV4-1	few	TRBJ1-2	TRBD1	CASRKTGNYGYTF	TGCGCCAGCAGGAAGACAGGGAACTATGGCTACACCTTC
TRBV14	.	TRBJ1-2	.	CASSRTLWGYTF	TGTGCCAGCAGCCGGACACTGTGGGGCTACACCTTC
TRBV5-1	few	TRBJ2-1	.	CASSFASNEQFF	TGCGCCAGCAGCTTCGCTAGTAATGAGCAGTTCTTC
TRBV28	once	TRBJ2-4	.	CASSLPLGENIQYF	TGTGCCAGTAGTTTGCCACTTGGGGAAAACATTCAGTACTTC
TRBV2	.	TRBJ2-3	.	CASSGQGSLTDTQYF	TGTGCCAGCAGTGGTCAGGGATCCCTCACAGATACGCAGTATTTT
TRBV20-1	.	TRBJ2-1	TRBD2	CSARPTSGRSSYNEQFF	TGCAGTGCTAGACCTACTAGCGGGCGGAGCTCCTACAATGAGCAGTTCTTC
TRBV7-2	.	TRBJ2-7	.	CASSLGVPHEQYF	TGTGCCAGCAGCTTAGGGGTCCCGCACGAGCAGTACTTC
TRBV11-3	.	TRBJ2-1	TRBD2	CASSLGAGEGHNEQFF	TGTGCCAGCAGCTTAGGAGCGGGAGAAGGCCACAATGAGCAGTTCTTC
TRBV5-1	.	TRBJ2-5	.	CASSLVPGRIETQYF	TGCGCCAGCAGCTTGGTCCCAGGGAGAATTGAGACCCAGTACTTC
TRBV10-3	.	TRBJ2-5	.	CAISEGSQETRYF	TGTGCCATCAGTGAAGGGAGCCAAGAGACCCGGTACTTC
TRBV7-8	few	TRBJ2-5	TRBD1	CASSLVDRGETQYF	TGTGCCAGCAGCTTAGTCGACAGGGGCGAGACCCAGTACTTC
TRBV3-1	.	TRBJ2-1	.	CASSQVPGEQFF	TGTGCCAGCAGCCAAGTTCCGGGGGAGCAGTTCTTC
TRBV20-1	few	TRBJ2-5	.	CSASWPQETQYF	TGCAGTGCTAGTTGGCCACAAGAGACCCAGTACTTC
TRBV5-1	.	TRBJ2-7	.	CASSLSGGIENEQYF	TGCGCCAGCAGCTTGTCGGGGGGCATTGAGAACGAGCAGTACTTC
TRBV9	few	TRBJ2-3	TRBD1	CASSPSMGQGVTDTQYF	TGTGCCAGCAGCCCCAGCATGGGGCAGGGGGTGACAGATACGCAGTATTTT
TRBV6-4	.	TRBJ2-3	.	CASSDSGGSTDTQYF	TGTGCCAGCAGTGACTCAGGCGGGAGCACAGATACGCAGTATTTT
TRBV11-3	.	TRBJ2-5	TRBD1	CASSSGQLAQETQYF	TGTGCCAGCAGCTCGGGACAGCTGGCTCAAGAGACCCAGTACTTC
TRBV29-1	.	TRBJ2-6	.	CSVDPGHTLFLSGANVLTF	TGCAGCGTGGACCCCGGTCACACTCTCTTCCTCTCTGGGGCCAACGTCCTGACTTTC
TRBV10-3	.	TRBJ2-7	TRBD1	CATGSVDRLSYEQYF	TGTGCCACCGGCTCCGTGGACAGGTTATCCTACGAGCAGTACTTC
TRBV7-2	few	TRBJ2-1	.	CASSLLLRDKEFF	TGTGCCAGCAGCTTACTTCTTCGGGACAAAGAGTTCTTC
TRBV29-1	many	TRBJ2-7	.	CSGLGTALGYEQYF	TGCAGCGGCCTCGGGACGGCCCTTGGCTACGAGCAGTACTTC
TRBV27	.	TRBJ2-7	.	CASSLRGSDAYEQYF	TGTGCCAGCAGTTTAAGGGGTTCGGACGCCTACGAGCAGTACTTC
TRBV12-3/TRBV12-4	.	TRBJ2-5	.	CASSLSLVSETQYF	TGTGCCAGCAGTTTAAGTCTGGTATCGGAGACCCAGTACTTC